The 11 T cell receptor beta chains given below trace back to one sample, sequenced in a study of response to subunit inactivated influenza vaccine. TCRdb used MiXCR to reprocess the RT-PCR reads, holding one entry per CDR3 protein. The sample holds a few hundred thousand distinct CDR3 sequences, roughly 12% seen once. These sequences were also reported in another study, on T cells expressing NK-cell markers. That report adds: Generation of TCR beta cDNA was performed by 5'RACE template switching incorporating UMIs.

Material: PBMCs from blood, obtained on the day of vaccination. The receptors derive from a man between 50 and 59 years old who received an inactivated influenza vaccine.

The chain has TRBV10-3 and TRBJ2-2; D not resolved. The CDR3 spans 16 residues. Germline CDR1 ENHRY, CDR2 SYGVKD. Trimming shortened V by 7 bases and J by 7 bases, and 22 bases separated the two germline ends. The CDR3 region is CAITGKRLETGGELFF. CDR3 coding DNA: TGTGCCATCACGGGTAAACGCTTGGAGACGGGCGGGGAGCTGTTTTTT.

The chain carries TRBV20-1 and TRBJ1-2, with a tentative D call TRBD1 (5 bases). V lost 6 bases and J 8 bases, leaving 10 bases between the germline ends. Germline V CDR1 and CDR2: DFQATT, SNEGSKA (reference sequence). This CDR3 has 10 amino acids. The CDR3 loop reads CSAMTDGYTF. CDR3 nucleotide sequence: TGCAGTGCCATGACAGACGGCTACACCTTC.

This clonotype was detected only a few times. The rearrangement links TRBV4-1 to TRBJ2-7; 7 bases are shared with TRBD1. From germline, CDR1 is MGHRA and CDR2 YSYEKL. J gave up 1 base and V 3 bases, and 6 bases lay outside the gene matches. The CDR3 has 15 amino acids. The CDR3 loop reads CASSHPGQVSYEQYF. In DNA, the CDR3 is TGCGCCAGCAGCCACCCTGGACAGGTTTCCTACGAGCAGTACTTC.

This clonotype appeared a few times. The gene calls are TRBV20-1 and TRBJ1-5; TRBD1 is a possible D gene (6 bases). V lost 6 bases, J lost 4 bases, and 13 bases lay in between. Germline V gene data show CDR1 as DFQATT and CDR2 as SNEGSKA (reference sequence). The CDR3 is 13 amino acids. The CDR3 is CSALDSPNQPQHF. The CDR3 nucleotides read TGCAGTGCACTGGACAGCCCGAATCAGCCCCAGCATTTT.

This clonotype has only a few counts. This rearrangement joins TRBV12-3 or TRBV12-4 to TRBJ2-7; tentatively, D is TRBD1 (6 bases). Trimming left V 3 bases short and J 5 bases short, with 8 bases between. CDR3 length: 12 residues. The CDR3 loop reads CASSFGGNEQYF. The CDR3 bases are TGTGCCAGCAGTTTTGGGGGCAACGAGCAGTACTTC.

V is TRBV18 and J is TRBJ2-7, with D possibly matching TRBD2 (5 bases). The ends were cut back, 6 bases at V and 2 bases at J, with 17 bases in the middle. The germline V gene has CDR1 KGHSH and CDR2 LQKENI. CDR3 size: 15 residues. This CDR3 reads CASSLTRISPYEQYF. Written as DNA, the CDR3 is TGTGCCAGCTCGCTCACTAGGATCAGCCCCTACGAGCAGTACTTC. Looking up the rest from reference TRBV18 and TRBJ2-7 gives the full variable domain: NAGVMQNPRHLVRRRGQEARLRCSPMKGHSHVYWYRQLPEEGLKFMVYLQKENIIDESGMPKERFSAEFPKEGPSILRIQQVVRGDSAAYFCASSLTRISPYEQYFGPGTRLTVT.

This clonotype was observed a few times. The J gene is TRBJ2-2, the V gene TRBV5-1, with a possible D match to TRBD2 (6 bases). The V and J ends lost 1 base and 0 bases respectively, with 13 bases between them. CDR1 and CDR2 (germline): SGHRS, YFSETQ. The CDR3 runs to 17 residues. The CDR3 loop reads CASSLRASGANTGELFF. Written as DNA, the CDR3 is TGCGCCAGCAGCTTGAGGGCCTCGGGGGCGAACACCGGGGAGCTGTTTTTT.

The rearrangement uses TRBV20-1 and TRBJ2-2, with a tentative D call TRBD2 (6 bases). CDR3 length equals 14 residues. Trimming took off 3 bases at V and 6 bases at J, with 14 bases between the two ends. The germline V gene encodes CDR1 DFQATT and CDR2 SNEGSKA (reference sequence). The CDR3 reads CSARPGSRPGELFF. The DNA of the CDR3 is TGCAGTGCTAGGCCCGGGAGTCGACCCGGGGAGCTGTTTTTT.

This clonotype was counted a few times. The chain links TRBV7-9 to TRBJ1-2; D is unclear. This CDR3 region has 14 residues. Trimming left V 4 bases short and J 7 bases short, with 16 bases between. Germline lookup yields CDR1 SEHNR and CDR2 FQNEAQ (reference sequence). The CDR3 protein is CASSSEVTLLGYTF. The DNA for the CDR3 is TGTGCCAGCAGCTCCGAGGTTACTCTCCTTGGCTACACCTTC.

This clonotype was counted ten times or more. This sequence joins TRBV7-2 and TRBJ2-7; 10 nucleotides align to TRBD2. With 3 bases clipped from V and 2 bases from J, the junction kept 1 base outside the gene matches. In germline, CDR1 is SGHTA, CDR2 FQGNSA. This CDR3 is built from 14 residues. In DNA form, the CDR3 reads TGTGCCAGCAGCTTTGGACTAGCGGCCTACGAGCAGTACTTC. Translating gives CASSFGLAAYEQYF.

The table lists this clonotype with a few counts. V gene TRBV5-1 combines with J gene TRBJ2-3; 11 positions match TRBD2. CDR3 length: 16 amino acids. Germline CDR1 and CDR2: SGHRS and YFSETQ. Trimming at V came to 2 bases and at J to 4 bases, leaving 6 bases not matched to a gene. In DNA, the CDR3 is TGCGCCAGCAGCTTTAGCGGGGGGGCCAAGGCAGATACGCAGTATTTT. It translates to CASSFSGGAKADTQYF.